This T cell receptor beta chain was captured by sequencing in a study of T cells expressing NK-cell markers. A note on this clonotype: No antigen is known for it.

Study-level results: Dominant NKG2C+ clonotype frequencies of 1.0-7.0% of CD8+ T cells were measured in over 5 donors.

CDR1 and CDR2 (germline): SGHTA, FQGNSA. This CDR3 has 14 amino acids. TCRdb re-called the 5' RACE reads, yielding one record per CDR3 amino acid sequence without DNA. The sample table sets out approximately 420,000 distinct CDR3 sequences. The chain combines TRBV7-2 with TRBJ2-3; TCRdb lists TRBD1, though no DNA is available to test this call. The sample consisted of blood T cells: a sorted CD56 or NKG2C T cell subset, CD4+ or CD8+ T cells, or bulk PBMC T cells (not recorded which). The TCR comes from a woman in her 50s in good health. The CDR3 reads CASRALGPTDTQYF.